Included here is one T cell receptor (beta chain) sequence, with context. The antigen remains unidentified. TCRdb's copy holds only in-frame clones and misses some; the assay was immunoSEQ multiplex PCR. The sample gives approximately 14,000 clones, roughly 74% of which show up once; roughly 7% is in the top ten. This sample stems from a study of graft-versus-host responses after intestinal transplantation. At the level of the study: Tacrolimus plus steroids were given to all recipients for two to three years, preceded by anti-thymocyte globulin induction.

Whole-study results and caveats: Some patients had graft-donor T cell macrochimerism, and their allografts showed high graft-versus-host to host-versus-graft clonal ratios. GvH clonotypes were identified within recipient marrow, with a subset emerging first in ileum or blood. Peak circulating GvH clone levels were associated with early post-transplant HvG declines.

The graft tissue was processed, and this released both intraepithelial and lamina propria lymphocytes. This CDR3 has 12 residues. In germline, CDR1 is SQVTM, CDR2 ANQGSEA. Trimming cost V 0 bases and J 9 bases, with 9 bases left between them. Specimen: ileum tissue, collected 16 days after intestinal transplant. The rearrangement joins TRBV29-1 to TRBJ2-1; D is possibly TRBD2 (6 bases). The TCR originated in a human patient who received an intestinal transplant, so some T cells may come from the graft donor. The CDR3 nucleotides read TGCAGCGTTGAAGATTTGGGAGGTGAGCAGTTCTTC. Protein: CSVEDLGGEQFF.